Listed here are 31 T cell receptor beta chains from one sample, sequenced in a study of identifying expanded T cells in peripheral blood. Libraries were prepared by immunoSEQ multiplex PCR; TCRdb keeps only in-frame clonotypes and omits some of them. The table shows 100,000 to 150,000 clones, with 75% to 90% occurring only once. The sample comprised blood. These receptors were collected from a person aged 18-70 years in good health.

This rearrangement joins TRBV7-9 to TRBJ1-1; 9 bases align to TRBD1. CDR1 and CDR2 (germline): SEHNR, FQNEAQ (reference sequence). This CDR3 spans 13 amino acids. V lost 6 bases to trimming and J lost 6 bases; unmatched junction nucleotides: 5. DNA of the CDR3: TGTGCCAGCAGTAGGGGGGACAGGGCTGAAGCTTTCTTT. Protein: CASSRGDRAEAFF.

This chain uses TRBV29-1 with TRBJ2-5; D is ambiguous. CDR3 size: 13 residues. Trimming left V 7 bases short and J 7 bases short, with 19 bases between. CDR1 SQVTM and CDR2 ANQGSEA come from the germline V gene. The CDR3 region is CSGLDTQRTTQYF. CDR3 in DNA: TGCAGCGGCCTAGACACCCAAAGGACGACCCAGTACTTC.

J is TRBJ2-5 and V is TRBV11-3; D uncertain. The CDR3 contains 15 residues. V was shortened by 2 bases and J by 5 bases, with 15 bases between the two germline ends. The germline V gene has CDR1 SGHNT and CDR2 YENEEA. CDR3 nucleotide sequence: TGTGCCAGCAGCTTATATACCGGACGAGTGGAGACCCAGTACTTC. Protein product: CASSLYTGRVETQYF.

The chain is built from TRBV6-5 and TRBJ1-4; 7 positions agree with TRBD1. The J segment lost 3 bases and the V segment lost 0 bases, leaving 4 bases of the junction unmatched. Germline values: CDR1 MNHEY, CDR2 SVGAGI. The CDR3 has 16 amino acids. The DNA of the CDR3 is TGTGCCAGCAGTTACTCGACAGGGACAGCTAATGAAAAACTGTTTTTT. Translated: CASSYSTGTANEKLFF.

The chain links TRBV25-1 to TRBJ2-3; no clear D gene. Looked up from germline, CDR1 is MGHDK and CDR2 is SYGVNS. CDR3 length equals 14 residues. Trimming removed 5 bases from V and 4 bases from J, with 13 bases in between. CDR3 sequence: CASSSAAGADTQYF. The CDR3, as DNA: TGTGCCAGCAGTTCTGCCGCAGGTGCAGATACGCAGTATTTT.

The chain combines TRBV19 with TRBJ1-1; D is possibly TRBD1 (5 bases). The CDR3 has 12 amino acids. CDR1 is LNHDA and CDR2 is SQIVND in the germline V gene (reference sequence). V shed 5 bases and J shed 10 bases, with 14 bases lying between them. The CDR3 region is CASSWGEEVAFF. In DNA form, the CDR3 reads TGTGCCAGTAGTTGGGGCGAAGAAGTAGCTTTCTTT. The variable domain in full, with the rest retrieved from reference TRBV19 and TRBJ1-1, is DGGITQSPKYLFRKEGQNVTLSCEQNLNHDAMYWYRQDPGQGLRLIYYSQIVNDFQKGDIAEGYSVSREKKESFPLTVTSAQKNPTAFYLCASSWGEEVAFFGQGTRLTVV.

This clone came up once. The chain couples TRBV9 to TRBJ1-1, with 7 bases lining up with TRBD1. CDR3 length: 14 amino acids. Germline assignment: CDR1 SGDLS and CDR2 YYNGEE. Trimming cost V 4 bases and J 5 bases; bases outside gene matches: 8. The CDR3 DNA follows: TGTGCCAGCAGCCTTAATCCGGGACAGACTGAAGCTTTCTTT. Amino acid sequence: CASSLNPGQTEAFF.

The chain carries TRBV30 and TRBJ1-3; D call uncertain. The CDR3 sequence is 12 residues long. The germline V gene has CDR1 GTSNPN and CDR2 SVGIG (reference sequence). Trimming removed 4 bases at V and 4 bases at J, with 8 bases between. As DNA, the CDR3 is TGTGCCTGGAAGGCTTGGGGAAACACCATATATTTT. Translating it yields CAWKAWGNTIYF.

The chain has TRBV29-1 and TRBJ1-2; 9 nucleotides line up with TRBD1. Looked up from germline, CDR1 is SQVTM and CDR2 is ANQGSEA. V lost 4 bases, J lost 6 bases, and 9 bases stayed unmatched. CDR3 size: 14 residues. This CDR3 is CSVVTIQGADGYTF. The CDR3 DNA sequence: TGCAGCGTTGTAACCATACAGGGGGCGGATGGCTACACCTTC.

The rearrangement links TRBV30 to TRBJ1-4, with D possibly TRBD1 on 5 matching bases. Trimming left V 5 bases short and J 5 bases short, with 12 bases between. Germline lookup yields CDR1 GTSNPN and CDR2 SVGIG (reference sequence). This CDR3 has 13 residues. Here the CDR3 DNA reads TGTGCCTGGGCCCGGGGGTACAATGAAAAACTGTTTTTT. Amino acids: CAWARGYNEKLFF.

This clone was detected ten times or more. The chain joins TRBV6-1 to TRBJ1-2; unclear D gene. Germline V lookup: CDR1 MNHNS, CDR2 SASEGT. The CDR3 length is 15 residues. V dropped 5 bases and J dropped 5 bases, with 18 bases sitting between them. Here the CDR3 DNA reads TGTGCCAGCAGTAAAGAGGCAGGTTCCTCTTATGGCTACACCTTC. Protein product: CASSKEAGSSYGYTF.

The CDR3: CATSRDRAPNQPQHF. CDR3 coding DNA: TGTGCCACCAGCAGAGATCGGGCCCCCAATCAGCCCCAGCATTTT. The rearrangement links TRBV15 to TRBJ1-5; the D is unclear. Trimming shortened V by 0 bases and J by 3 bases, and 9 bases separated the two germline ends. Germline-derived CDR1 and CDR2 are LNHNV and YYDKDF (reference sequence). The CDR3 extends over 15 amino acids.

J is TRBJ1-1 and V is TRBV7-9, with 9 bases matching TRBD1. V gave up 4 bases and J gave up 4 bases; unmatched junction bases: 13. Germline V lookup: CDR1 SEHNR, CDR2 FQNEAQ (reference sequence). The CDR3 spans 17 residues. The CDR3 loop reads CASSSSPGQGFGTEAFF. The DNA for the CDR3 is TGTGCCAGCAGCTCATCCCCGGGACAGGGATTTGGCACTGAAGCTTTCTTT. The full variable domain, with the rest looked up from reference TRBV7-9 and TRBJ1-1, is DTGVSQNPRHKITKRGQNVTFRCDPISEHNRLYWYRQTLGQGPEFLTYFQNEAQLEKSRLLSDRFSAERPKGSFSTLEIQRTEQGDSAMYLCASSSSPGQGFGTEAFFGQGTRLTVV.

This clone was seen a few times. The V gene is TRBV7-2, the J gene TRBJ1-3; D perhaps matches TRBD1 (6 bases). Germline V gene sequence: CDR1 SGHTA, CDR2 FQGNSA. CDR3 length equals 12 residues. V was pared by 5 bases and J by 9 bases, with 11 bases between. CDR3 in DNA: TGTGCCAGCAGCCAGACGGGGGCCACCATATATTTT. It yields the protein CASSQTGATIYF.

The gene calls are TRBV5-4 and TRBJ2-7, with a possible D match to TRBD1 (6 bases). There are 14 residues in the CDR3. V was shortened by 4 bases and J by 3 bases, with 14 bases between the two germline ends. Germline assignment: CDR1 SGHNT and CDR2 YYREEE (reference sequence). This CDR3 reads CASSKYTGNYEQYF. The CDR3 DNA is TGTGCCAGCAGCAAATACACAGGGAACTACGAGCAGTACTTC.

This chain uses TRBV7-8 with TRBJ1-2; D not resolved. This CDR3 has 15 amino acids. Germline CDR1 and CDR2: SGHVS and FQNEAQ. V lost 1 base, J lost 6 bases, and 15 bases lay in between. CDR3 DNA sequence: TGTGCCAGCAGCTTAGTGGCCCGGGAAGCGGATGGCTACACCTTC. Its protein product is CASSLVAREADGYTF. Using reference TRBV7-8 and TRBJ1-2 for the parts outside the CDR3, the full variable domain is GAGVSQSPRYKVAKRGQDVALRCDPISGHVSLFWYQQALGQGPEFLTYFQNEAQLDKSGLPSDRFFAERPEGSVSTLKIQRTQQEDSAVYLCASSLVAREADGYTFGSGTRLTVV.

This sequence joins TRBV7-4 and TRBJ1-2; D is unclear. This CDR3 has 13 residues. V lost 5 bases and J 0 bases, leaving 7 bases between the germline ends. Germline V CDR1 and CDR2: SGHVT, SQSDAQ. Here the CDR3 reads CASSPRANYGYTF. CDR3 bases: TGTGCCAGCAGCCCCAGAGCTAACTATGGCTACACCTTC.

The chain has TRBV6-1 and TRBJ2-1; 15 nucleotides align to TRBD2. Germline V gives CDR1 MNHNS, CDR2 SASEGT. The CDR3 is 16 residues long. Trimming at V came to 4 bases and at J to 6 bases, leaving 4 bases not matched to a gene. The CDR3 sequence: CASSGTSGGAGNEQFF. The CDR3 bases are TGTGCCAGCAGTGGGACTAGCGGGGGGGCGGGCAATGAGCAGTTCTTC.

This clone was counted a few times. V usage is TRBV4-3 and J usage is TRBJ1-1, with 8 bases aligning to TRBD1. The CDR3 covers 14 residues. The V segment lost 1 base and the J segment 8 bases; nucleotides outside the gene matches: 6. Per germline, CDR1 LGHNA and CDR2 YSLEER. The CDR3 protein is CASSQGRQGREAFF. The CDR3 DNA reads TGCGCCAGCAGCCAAGGAAGACAGGGGCGGGAAGCTTTCTTT.

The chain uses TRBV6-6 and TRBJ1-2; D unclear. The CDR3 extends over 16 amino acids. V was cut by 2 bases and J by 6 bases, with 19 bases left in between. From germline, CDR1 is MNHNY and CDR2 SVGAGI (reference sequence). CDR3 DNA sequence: TGTGCCAGCAGTTACGTTTATAGGGTAGAAGATAATGGCTACACCTTC. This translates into CASSYVYRVEDNGYTF.

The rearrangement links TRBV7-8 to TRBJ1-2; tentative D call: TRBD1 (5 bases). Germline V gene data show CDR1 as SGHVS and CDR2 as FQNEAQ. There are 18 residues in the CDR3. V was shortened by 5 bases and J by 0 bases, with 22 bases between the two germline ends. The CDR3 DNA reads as TGTGCCAGCAGCCCCGAAAACTTGGGGCCCGAAGCTAACTATGGCTACACCTTC. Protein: CASSPENLGPEANYGYTF.

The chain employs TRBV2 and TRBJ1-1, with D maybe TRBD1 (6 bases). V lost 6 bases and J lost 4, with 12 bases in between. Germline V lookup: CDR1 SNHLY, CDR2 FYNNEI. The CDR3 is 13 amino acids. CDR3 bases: TGTGCCAGCAGACTACAACAGGGCACTGAAGCTTTCTTT. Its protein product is CASRLQQGTEAFF.

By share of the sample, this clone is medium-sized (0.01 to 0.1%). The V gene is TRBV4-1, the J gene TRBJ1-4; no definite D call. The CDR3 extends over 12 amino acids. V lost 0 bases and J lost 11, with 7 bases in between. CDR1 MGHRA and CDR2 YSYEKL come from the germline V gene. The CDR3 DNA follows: TGCGCCAGCAGCCAAGATTTAAGGAAACTGTTTTTT. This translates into CASSQDLRKLFF.

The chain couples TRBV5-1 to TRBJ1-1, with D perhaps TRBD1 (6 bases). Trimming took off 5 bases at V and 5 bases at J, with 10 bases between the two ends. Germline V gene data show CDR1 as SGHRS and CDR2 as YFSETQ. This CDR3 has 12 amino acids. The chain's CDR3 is CASRDGQTEAFF. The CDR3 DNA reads TGCGCCAGCAGGGACGGACAGACTGAAGCTTTCTTT.

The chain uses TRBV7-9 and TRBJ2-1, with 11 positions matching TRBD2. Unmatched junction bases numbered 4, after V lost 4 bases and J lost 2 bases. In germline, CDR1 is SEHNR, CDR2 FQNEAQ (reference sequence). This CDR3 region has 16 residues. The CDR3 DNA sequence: TGTGCCAGCAGCTCCCCTAGCGGGGGGACCTACAATGAGCAGTTCTTC. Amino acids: CASSSPSGGTYNEQFF.

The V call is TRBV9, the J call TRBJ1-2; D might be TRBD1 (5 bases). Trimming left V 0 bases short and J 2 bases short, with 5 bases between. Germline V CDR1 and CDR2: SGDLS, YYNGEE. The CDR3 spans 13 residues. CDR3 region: CASSVGQNYGYTF. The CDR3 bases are TGTGCCAGCAGCGTAGGACAGAACTATGGCTACACCTTC.

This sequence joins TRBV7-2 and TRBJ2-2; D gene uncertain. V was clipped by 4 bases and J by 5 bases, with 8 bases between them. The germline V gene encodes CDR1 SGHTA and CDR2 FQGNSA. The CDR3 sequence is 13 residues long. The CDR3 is CASSSRSTGELFF. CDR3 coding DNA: TGTGCCAGCAGCTCAAGAAGTACCGGGGAGCTGTTTTTT.

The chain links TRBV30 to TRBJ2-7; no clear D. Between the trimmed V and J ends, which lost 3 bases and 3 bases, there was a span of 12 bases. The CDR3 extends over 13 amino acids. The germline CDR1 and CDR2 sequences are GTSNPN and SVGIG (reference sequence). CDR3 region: CAWRSKQNYEQYF. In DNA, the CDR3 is TGTGCCTGGAGGAGTAAACAGAACTACGAGCAGTACTTC. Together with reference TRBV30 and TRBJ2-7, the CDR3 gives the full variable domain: SQTIHQWPATLVQPVGSPLSLECTVEGTSNPNLYWYRQAAGRGLQLLFYSVGIGQISSEVPQNLSASRPQDRQFILSSKKLLLSDSGFYLCAWRSKQNYEQYFGPGTRLTVT.

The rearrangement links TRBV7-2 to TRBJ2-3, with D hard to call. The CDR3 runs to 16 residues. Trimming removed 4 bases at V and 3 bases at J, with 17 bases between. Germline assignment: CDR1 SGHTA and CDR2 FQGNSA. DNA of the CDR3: TGTGCCAGCAGCTCCTTAGGAGTGCTTACTACAGATACGCAGTATTTT. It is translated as CASSSLGVLTTDTQYF.

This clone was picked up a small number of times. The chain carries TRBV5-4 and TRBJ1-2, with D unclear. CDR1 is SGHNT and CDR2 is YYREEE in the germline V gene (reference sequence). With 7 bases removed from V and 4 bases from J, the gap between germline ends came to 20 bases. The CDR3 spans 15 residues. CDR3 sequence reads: CASSSRRIERYGYTF. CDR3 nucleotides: TGTGCCAGCTCTTCAAGACGTATCGAACGCTATGGCTACACCTTC.

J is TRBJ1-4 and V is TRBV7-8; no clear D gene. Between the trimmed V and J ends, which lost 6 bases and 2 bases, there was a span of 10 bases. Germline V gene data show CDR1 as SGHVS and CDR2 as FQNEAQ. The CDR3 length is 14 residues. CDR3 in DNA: TGTGCCAGCAGAAAGACACTTACTAATGAAAAACTGTTTTTT. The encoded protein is CASRKTLTNEKLFF.